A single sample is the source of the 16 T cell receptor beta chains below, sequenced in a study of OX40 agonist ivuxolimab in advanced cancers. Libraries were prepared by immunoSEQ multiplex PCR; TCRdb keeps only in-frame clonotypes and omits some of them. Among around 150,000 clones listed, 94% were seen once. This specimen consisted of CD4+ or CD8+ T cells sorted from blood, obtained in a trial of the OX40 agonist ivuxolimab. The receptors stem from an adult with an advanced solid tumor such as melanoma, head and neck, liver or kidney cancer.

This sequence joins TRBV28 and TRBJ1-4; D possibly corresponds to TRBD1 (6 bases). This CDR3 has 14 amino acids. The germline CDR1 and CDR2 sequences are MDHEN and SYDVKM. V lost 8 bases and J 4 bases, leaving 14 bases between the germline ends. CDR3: CASSLPQGNEKLFF. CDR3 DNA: TGTGCCAGCTCCCTTCCACAGGGTAATGAAAAACTGTTTTTT.

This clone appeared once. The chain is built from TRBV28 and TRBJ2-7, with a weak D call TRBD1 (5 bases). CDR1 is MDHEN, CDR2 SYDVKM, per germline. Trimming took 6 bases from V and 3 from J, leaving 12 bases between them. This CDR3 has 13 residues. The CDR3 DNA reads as TGTGCCAGCAGCGAAACAGGAATCTACGAGCAGTACTTC. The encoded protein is CASSETGIYEQYF.

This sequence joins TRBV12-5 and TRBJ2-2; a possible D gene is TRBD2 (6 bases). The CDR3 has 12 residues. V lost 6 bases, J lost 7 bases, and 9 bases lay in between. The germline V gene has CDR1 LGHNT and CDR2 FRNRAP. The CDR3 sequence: CASGRELGELFF. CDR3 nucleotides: TGTGCTAGTGGACGGGAGCTCGGGGAGCTGTTTTTT.

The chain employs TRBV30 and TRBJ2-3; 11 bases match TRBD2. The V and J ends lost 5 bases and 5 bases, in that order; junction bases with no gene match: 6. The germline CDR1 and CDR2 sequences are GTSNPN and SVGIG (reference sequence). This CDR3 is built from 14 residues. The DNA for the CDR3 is TGTGCCTGGCAGAGGCTAGCGGGAGGAGATACGCAGTATTTT. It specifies CAWQRLAGGDTQYF.

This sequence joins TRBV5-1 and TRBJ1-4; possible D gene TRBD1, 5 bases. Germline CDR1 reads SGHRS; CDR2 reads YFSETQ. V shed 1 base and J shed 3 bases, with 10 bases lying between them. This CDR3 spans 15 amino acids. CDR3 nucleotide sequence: TGCGCCAGCAGCTTGAGGCCGGGGGCTAATGAAAAACTGTTTTTT. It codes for CASSLRPGANEKLFF.

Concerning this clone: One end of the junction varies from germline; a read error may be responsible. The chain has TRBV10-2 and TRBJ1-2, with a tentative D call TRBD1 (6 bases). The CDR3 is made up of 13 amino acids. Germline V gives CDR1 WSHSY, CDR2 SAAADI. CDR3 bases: TGCGCCAGCACTGAGGGGGTGAACTATGGCTACACCTTC. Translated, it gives CASTEGVNYGYTF.

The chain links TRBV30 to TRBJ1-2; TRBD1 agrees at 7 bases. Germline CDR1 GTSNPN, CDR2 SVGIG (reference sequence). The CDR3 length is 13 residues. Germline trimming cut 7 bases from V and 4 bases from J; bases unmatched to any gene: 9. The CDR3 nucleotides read TGTGCCTCCCGGGACAGAGGGGTCTATGGCTACACCTTC. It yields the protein CASRDRGVYGYTF.

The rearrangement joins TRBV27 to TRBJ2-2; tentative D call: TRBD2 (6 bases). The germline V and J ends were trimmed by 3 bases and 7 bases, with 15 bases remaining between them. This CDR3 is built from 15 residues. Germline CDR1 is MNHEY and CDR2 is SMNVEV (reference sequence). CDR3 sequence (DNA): TGTGCCAGCAGTTTTAGGAGGGCCCGGGGCGGGGAGCTGTTTTTT. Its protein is CASSFRRARGGELFF.

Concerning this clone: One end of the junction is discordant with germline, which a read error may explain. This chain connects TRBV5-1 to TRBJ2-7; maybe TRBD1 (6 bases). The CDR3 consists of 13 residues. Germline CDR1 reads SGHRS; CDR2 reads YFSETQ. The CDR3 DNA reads TGTGCCAGCAGCATATACAGGGAGAACGAGCAGTACTTC. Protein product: CASSIYRENEQYF.

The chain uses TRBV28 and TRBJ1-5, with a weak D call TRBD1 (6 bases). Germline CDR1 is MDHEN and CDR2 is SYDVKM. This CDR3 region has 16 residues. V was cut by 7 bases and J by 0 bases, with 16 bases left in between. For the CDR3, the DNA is TGTGCCAGCACCACCGGGACATATTATAGCAATCAGCCCCAGCATTTT. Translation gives CASTTGTYYSNQPQHF.

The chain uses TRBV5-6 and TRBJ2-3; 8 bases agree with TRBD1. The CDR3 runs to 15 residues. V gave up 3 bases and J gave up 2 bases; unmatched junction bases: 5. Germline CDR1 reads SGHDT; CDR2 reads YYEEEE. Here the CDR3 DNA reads TGTGCCAGCAGCTGGAGGACAGGGCTCACAGATACGCAGTATTTT. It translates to CASSWRTGLTDTQYF. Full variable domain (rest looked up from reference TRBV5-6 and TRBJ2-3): DAGVTQSPTHLIKTRGQQVTLRCSPKSGHDTVSWYQQALGQGPQFIFQYYEEEERQRGNFPDRFSGHQFPNYSSELNVNALLLGDSALYLCASSWRTGLTDTQYFGPGTRLTVL.

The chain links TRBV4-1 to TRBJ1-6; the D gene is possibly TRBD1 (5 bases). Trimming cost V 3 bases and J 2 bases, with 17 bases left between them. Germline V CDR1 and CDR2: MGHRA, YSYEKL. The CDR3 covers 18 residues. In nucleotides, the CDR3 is TGCGCCAGCAGCCACCCACGGGACCTTACCCCCTATAATTCACCCCTCCACTTT. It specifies CASSHPRDLTPYNSPLHF.

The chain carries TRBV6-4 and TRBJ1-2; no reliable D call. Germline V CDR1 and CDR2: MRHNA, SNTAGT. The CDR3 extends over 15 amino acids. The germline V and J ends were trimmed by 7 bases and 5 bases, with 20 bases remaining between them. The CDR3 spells CASTRSSGLGYGYTF. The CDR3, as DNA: TGTGCCAGCACCCGTTCATCGGGTTTGGGATATGGCTACACCTTC.

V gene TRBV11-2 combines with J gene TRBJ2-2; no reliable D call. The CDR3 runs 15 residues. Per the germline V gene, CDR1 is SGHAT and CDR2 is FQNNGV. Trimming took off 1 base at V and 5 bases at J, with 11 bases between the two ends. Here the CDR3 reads CASSLVLSVTGELFF. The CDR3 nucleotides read TGTGCCAGCAGCTTAGTATTATCAGTGACCGGGGAGCTGTTTTTT.

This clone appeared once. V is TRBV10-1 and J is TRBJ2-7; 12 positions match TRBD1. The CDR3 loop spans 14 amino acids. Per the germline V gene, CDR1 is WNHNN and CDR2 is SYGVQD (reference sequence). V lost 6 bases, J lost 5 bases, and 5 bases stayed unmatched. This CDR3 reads CASSPGQGANEQYF. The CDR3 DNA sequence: TGCGCCAGCAGCCCGGGACAGGGGGCGAACGAGCAGTACTTC.

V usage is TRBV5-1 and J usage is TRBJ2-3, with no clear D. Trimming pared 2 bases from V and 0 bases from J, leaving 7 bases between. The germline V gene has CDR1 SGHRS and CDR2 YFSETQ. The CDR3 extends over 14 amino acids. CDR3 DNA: TGCGCCAGCAGCTTTGAATCCAGCACAGATACGCAGTATTTT. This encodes CASSFESSTDTQYF. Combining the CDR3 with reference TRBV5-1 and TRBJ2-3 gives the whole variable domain KAGVTQTPRYLIKTRGQQVTLSCSPISGHRSVSWYQQTPGQGLQFLFEYFSETQRNKGNFPGRFSGRQFSNSRSEMNVSTLELGDSALYLCASSFESSTDTQYFGPGTRLTVL.